The present T cell receptor (beta chain) was sequenced within a study of read filtering for tumor transcriptome and immune sequencing. Background on the study: The cohort had 17 men and more than 13 women aged about 45 to 80, mean about 72 years. Study observations and caveats: Even smaller IR-seq throughput identified most shared clonotypes.

Molecular barcoded adaptors covering alpha/delta and beta/gamma chains were used on roughly 400 ng RNA. In TCRdb, the reads were re-called with MiXCR into one record per CDR3 protein. In the table there are approximately 65,000 distinct CDR3 sequences, approximately 15% of which are singletons. Sampling of bone marrow took place during active disease in every patient. This clonotype appeared many times. Its specificity is unknown. V was clipped by 3 bases and J by 4 bases; unmatched bases: 3. The CDR3 covers 15 residues. Germline values: CDR1 SQVTM, CDR2 ANQGSEA. This TCR was sampled from a donor at least 40 years old with multiple myeloma. V is TRBV29-1 and J is TRBJ2-1; 13 bases map to TRBD2. The sample taken for sequencing was a population of CD138-negative cells sorted from bone marrow. The CDR3 region is CSVDTSGRGYNEQFF. The CDR3 DNA sequence: TGCAGCGTTGACACTAGCGGGAGGGGGTACAATGAGCAGTTCTTC.